Following are 14 T cell receptor beta chains from one sample sequenced in a study of radiotherapy plus CTLA-4 blockade in lung cancer. The assay was immunoSEQ multiplex PCR, and TCRdb's table has in-frame clones only and misses some. The sample contains tens of thousands of clones, approximately 70% of which appear only once. The sequencing used peripheral blood, collected from a patient treated with radiotherapy plus ipilimumab. These receptors came from a human donor with non-small cell lung cancer who had a complete response to radiotherapy plus ipilimumab.

Note on this clone: The junction and the germline gene differ at one end; a read error may be behind it. The V call is TRBV18, the J call TRBJ2-3, with 7 positions matching TRBD1. Germline V gene sequence: CDR1 KGHSH, CDR2 LQKENI. CDR3 length: 17 residues. CDR3 DNA sequence: TGTGCCAGCTCGCCACCCGACAGGGCCTCTAGCACAGATACGCAGTATTTT. Amino acid sequence: CASSPPDRASSTDTQYF.

The V gene is TRBV18, the J gene TRBJ2-2; 9 bases agree with TRBD2. Trimming removed 1 base from V and 3 bases from J; junction bases left unmatched: 3. In germline, CDR1 is KGHSH, CDR2 LQKENI. This CDR3 contains 16 residues. CDR3 protein: CASSPLLAGDTGELFF. The CDR3 DNA sequence: TGTGCCAGCTCACCACTCTTAGCGGGGGACACCGGGGAGCTGTTTTTT.

The rearrangement uses TRBV18 and TRBJ1-2; 7 bases match TRBD1. This CDR3 region has 14 residues. Germline assignment: CDR1 KGHSH and CDR2 LQKENI. The J segment lost 0 bases and the V segment lost 4 bases, leaving 2 bases of the junction unmatched. CDR3 region: CASSRDSANYGYTF. The DNA of the CDR3 is TGTGCCAGCTCACGGGACAGCGCTAACTATGGCTACACCTTC.

The gene calls are TRBV28 and TRBJ1-5; D ambiguous. CDR1 MDHEN and CDR2 SYDVKM come from the germline V gene. The CDR3 runs 15 residues. Trimming removed 6 bases at V and 1 base at J, with 13 bases between. CDR3 in amino acids: CASSQRAGSNQPQHF. As DNA, the CDR3 is TGTGCCAGCAGCCAACGGGCGGGGAGCAATCAGCCCCAGCATTTT.

The chain is built from TRBV25-1 and TRBJ2-3; D might be TRBD1 (7 bases). In germline, CDR1 is MGHDK, CDR2 SYGVNS. The V end lost 4 bases, the J end lost 4 bases, and 9 bases lay between the germline ends. The CDR3 is made up of 13 amino acids. CDR3 sequence: CASSGGTADTQYF. DNA of the CDR3: TGTGCCAGCAGTGGCGGGACAGCAGATACGCAGTATTTT.

The chain has TRBV7-9 and TRBJ2-7, with D perhaps TRBD2 (5 bases). The V end was cut by 0 bases, the J end by 1 base, with 10 bases between. Germline V gene data show CDR1 as SEHNR and CDR2 as FQNEAQ (reference sequence). The CDR3 is 15 amino acids. DNA of the CDR3: TGTGCCAGCAGCTTAGCCATGAGAGGGTCCTACGAGCAGTACTTC. Amino acids: CASSLAMRGSYEQYF.

The rearrangement joins TRBV18 to TRBJ2-3; D may be TRBD2 (5 bases). CDR3 length: 15 amino acids. V gave up 3 bases and J gave up 6 bases, with 16 bases separating them. Germline values: CDR1 KGHSH, CDR2 LQKENI. DNA of the CDR3: TGTGCCAGCTCACCTTGGGCCTCCTCGGGGGATACGCAGTATTTT. Amino acid sequence: CASSPWASSGDTQYF.

As DNA, the CDR3 is TGTGCCAGCAGCCACCGCCTGCCCTCGCGGGACGAGCAGTACTTC. Translated, it gives CASSHRLPSRDEQYF. V usage is TRBV6-5 and J usage is TRBJ2-7; D possibly corresponds to TRBD2 (5 bases). This CDR3 is 15 amino acids long. Per the germline V gene, CDR1 is MNHEY and CDR2 is SVGAGI. The ends were cut back, 6 bases at V and 5 bases at J, with 20 bases in the middle.

CDR3 sequence: CASSQARDRGRGMRAFF. CDR3 bases: TGTGCCAGCAGCCAGGCACGGGACAGGGGGCGCGGAATGCGAGCTTTCTTT. This chain connects TRBV7-9 to TRBJ1-1, with 12 bases fitting TRBD1. CDR3 length equals 17 residues. Germline V gene sequence: CDR1 SEHNR, CDR2 FQNEAQ (reference sequence). Trimming removed 5 bases from V and 10 bases from J; junction bases left unmatched: 17.

This chain links TRBV11-3 with TRBJ2-1; 10 bases line up with TRBD2. Germline V gene data show CDR1 as SGHNT and CDR2 as YENEEA. The CDR3 has 14 amino acids. V shed 5 bases, J shed 9 bases, and the junction held 7 bases outside the gene matches. CDR3 DNA: TGTGCCAGCAGCCCTAGCGGGAGAAGGGGTGAGCAGTTCTTC. Protein product: CASSPSGRRGEQFF.

The genes are TRBV19 and TRBJ2-7; 9 nucleotides match TRBD2. J lost 0 bases, V lost 5 bases, and 8 bases had no gene match. Germline CDR1 and CDR2: LNHDA and SQIVND (reference sequence). The CDR3 runs 16 residues. CDR3 sequence: CASSSASGESSYEQYF. The CDR3 nucleotides read TGTGCCAGTAGTTCAGCTAGCGGGGAAAGCTCCTACGAGCAGTACTTC.

This chain joins TRBV30 and TRBJ1-6, with D possibly being TRBD1 (5 bases). CDR1 is GTSNPN and CDR2 is SVGIG in the germline V gene (reference sequence). The V gene lost 5 bases and the J gene lost 7 bases, with 12 bases spanning the gap. The CDR3 is 13 amino acids. The DNA of the CDR3 is TGTGCCTGGGCGCGGCGGGGGAATTCACCCCTCCACTTT. This sequence encodes CAWARRGNSPLHF.

The table lists this clone with a few counts. The J gene is TRBJ2-5, the V gene TRBV28, with D tentatively TRBD1 or TRBD2 (5 bases each). The DNA end lines up better with TRBJ2-7; the J call may be wrong. This CDR3 is 16 amino acids long. Germline lookup yields CDR1 MDHEN and CDR2 SYDVKM. CDR3 sequence reads: CASTTEIGAEDYEQYF. As DNA, the CDR3 is TGTGCCAGCACTACGGAGATCGGGGCCGAGGACTACGAGCAGTACTTC.

This clone was seen a handful of times. The V call is TRBV19, the J call TRBJ2-2; maybe TRBD2 (6 bases). V was shortened by 3 bases and J by 1 base, with 9 bases between the two germline ends. The CDR3 has 15 residues. CDR1 is LNHDA, CDR2 SQIVND, per germline (reference sequence). This CDR3 is CASSMLSGNTGELFF. The CDR3 DNA sequence: TGTGCCAGTAGTATGCTTAGCGGGAACACCGGGGAGCTGTTTTTT.